This is a list of T cell receptor beta chains from one sample in a study of memory CD4+ T cells and cytomegalovirus serostatus. The assay was immunoSEQ multiplex PCR, and TCRdb's table has in-frame clones only and misses some. This table holds just under 95,000 clones, 80% found once. The sample consisted of memory CD4+ T cells from blood. The source is an adult in good health and CMV-seropositive. CDR3s include the opening cysteine and the closing phenylalanine or tryptophan. Fields, in order: D gene, J gene, V gene, clone size, CDR3 DNA, CDR3 protein. The D gene is left open where the match is weak. Clone size appears in some rows only: once, few, many, or a class for an expanded clone.

-	TRBJ2-2	TRBV5-1	-	TGCGCCAGCAGCACCAGACTACACGACACCGGGGAGCTGTTTTTT	CASSTRLHDTGELFF
TRBD1	TRBJ2-7	TRBV2	-	TGTGCCAGCAGTGTGGGACAGGGCTCCTACGAGCAGTACTTC	CASSVGQGSYEQYF
-	TRBJ1-5	TRBV21-1	-	TGTGCCAGCAGAAAACTCGTACGGGAGGGCAATCAGCCCCAGCATTTT	CASRKLVREGNQPQHF
-	TRBJ1-2	TRBV28	-	TGTGCCAGCAGTTTGGACGGGAACTATGGCTACACCTTC	CASSLDGNYGYTF
TRBD1	TRBJ1-4	TRBV18	-	TGTGCCAGCTCACCCCCGTCTGACAGGGGAAATGAAAAACTGTTTTTT	CASSPPSDRGNEKLFF
TRBD1	TRBJ2-2	TRBV15	-	TGTGCCACCAGCAAGGGACAGGTTGCCACCGGGGAGCTGTTTTTT	CATSKGQVATGELFF
TRBD2	TRBJ2-2	TRBV2	few	TGTGCCAGCACGAAGCGGCCGGGAGGGGCGTCCGGGGAGCTGTTTTTT	CASTKRPGGASGELFF
-	TRBJ1-5	TRBV7-2	-	TGTGCCAGCAGCTTAGTCAGTTATAGCAATCAGCCCCAGCATTTT	CASSLVSYSNQPQHF
TRBD2	TRBJ2-7	TRBV4-3	-	TGCGCCAGCAGCCAAAAAGCGACCGGGACTAGCGGGAGGAAGCAGTACTTC	CASSQKATGTSGRKQYF
-	TRBJ2-5	TRBV7-2	-	TGTGCCAGCAGCTTACTACAGAAACCGGAGACCCAGTACTTC	CASSLLQKPETQYF
-	TRBJ2-7	TRBV2	-	TGTGCCACCACCATTGACAGGTGGGGGGAGCAGTACTTC	CATTIDRWGEQYF
-	TRBJ1-1	TRBV4-3	-	TGCGCCAGCAGCCAAGATTCAACAGGCGGAGGGTCTGGCGCTTTCTTT	CASSQDSTGGGSGAFF
TRBD1	TRBJ1-2	TRBV19	-	TGTGCCAGTAAGTCGGGTTCGGACAGGGTGGCGGTAGGCGGCTACACCTTC	CASKSGSDRVAVGGYTF
TRBD1	TRBJ2-7	TRBV11-2	-	TGTGCCAGCAGCCCCCTAAGACGGGACAGCTCCTACGAGCAGTACTTC	CASSPLRRDSSYEQYF
TRBD2	TRBJ2-1	TRBV6-5	-	TGTGCCAGCAGTTGGGGAGGGAGGGACAATGAGCAGTTCTTC	CASSWGGRDNEQFF
-	TRBJ1-2	TRBV28	-	TGTGCCAGCAGTTTTTCCGGGTCGGATGGCTACACCTTC	CASSFSGSDGYTF
-	TRBJ1-5	TRBV6-5	-	TGTGCCAGCAGTTACGCAGGGGAGGGTCAGCCCCAGCATTTT	CASSYAGEGQPQHF
TRBD1	TRBJ2-7	TRBV5-4	-	TGTGCCAGCAGCCTAACCGGGGACAGAGTACACGAGCAGTACTTC	CASSLTGDRVHEQYF
TRBD1	TRBJ1-1	TRBV28	-	TGTGCCAGCAGTTTGACAGGGGAAGCTTTCTTT	CASSLTGEAFF
-	TRBJ1-3	TRBV16	-	TGTGCCAGCAGCCAATCCCAACCCTCTGGAAACACCATATATTTT	CASSQSQPSGNTIYF
TRBD2	TRBJ2-3	TRBV7-2	-	TGTGCCAGCAGTTTTTCGCCAGCGGGGGGCAGCACAGATACGCAGTATTTT	CASSFSPAGGSTDTQYF
TRBD1	TRBJ2-7	TRBV10-2	-	TGCGCCAGCAGTGAGTTGTCCCCCAGCCGGACAGGGTGGTTAGTGGGGGAGCAGTACTTC	CASSELSPSRTGWLVGEQYF
TRBD1	TRBJ2-6	TRBV27	once	TGTGCCAGCAGTAGGACAGGGGCCGACTCTGGGGCCAACGTCCTGACTTTC	CASSRTGADSGANVLTF
-	TRBJ1-2	TRBV19	-	TGTGCCAGTAGTTACCTGAAGTATGGCTACACCTTC	CASSYLKYGYTF
-	TRBJ2-4	TRBV7-9	-	TGTGCCAGCAGCTTACCAGGGCCCGGAGACATTCAGTACTTC	CASSLPGPGDIQYF
-	TRBJ2-7	TRBV7-9	-	TGTGCCAGCAGCCCCGGAGGGGGCATTGCCGAGCAGTACTTC	CASSPGGGIAEQYF
-	TRBJ2-3	TRBV7-3	-	TGTGCCAGCAGCCCGGGTTCTAGCACAGATACGCAGTATTTT	CASSPGSSTDTQYF
-	TRBJ1-2	TRBV9	few	TGTGCCAGCAGCGTAGAATGGGGCAGCTATGGCTACACCTTC	CASSVEWGSYGYTF
-	TRBJ2-3	TRBV16	-	TGTGCCAGCAGCCAAAGGCGGTATACGCAGTATTTT	CASSQRRYTQYF
-	TRBJ1-2	TRBV27	-	TGTGCCAGCAGTTTAAGGGGGGTGACTGGCTATGGCTACACCTTC	CASSLRGVTGYGYTF
-	TRBJ1-4	TRBV4-2	many	TGTGCCAGCAGCCAAGAGAGGAGGCGAGGAAAGGCATCTAATGAAAAACTGTTTTTT	CASSQERRRGKASNEKLFF
TRBD1	TRBJ1-1	TRBV11-2	-	TGTGCCAGCAGCTTCGGACAGGGAAACATGAACACTGAAGCTTTCTTT	CASSFGQGNMNTEAFF
-	TRBJ2-1	TRBV2	-	TGTGCCAGCAGTGTCGGGGGCAATGAGCAGTTCTTC	CASSVGGNEQFF